This T cell receptor (beta chain) was documented in a study of T-cell reconstitution after alpha-beta-depleted transplantation in children. General observations from the study: Hyperexpanded clones declined; after one year, newly produced T cells mostly supplied diversity.

This CDR3 spans 13 amino acids. Trimming took off 8 bases at V and 4 bases at J, with 15 bases between the two ends. The germline V gene has CDR1 SGHTA and CDR2 FQGNSA. The TCRbeta library was prepared with unique molecular identifiers. TCRdb used MiXCR to reprocess the PCR reads, holding one entry per CDR3 protein. The sample lists roughly 49,000 distinct CDR3 sequences, about 9% seen once, with about 25% in the top ten. This clonotype has ten or more counts. Its specificity is unknown. This receptor was obtained from a male patient between 2 and 10 years old who had a stem cell transplant for chronic granulomatous disease, so the T cells may come from the graft donor. Sequenced here: PBMCs, mostly from graft donor cells, sampled 60 days after TCRalphabeta/CD19-depleted stem cell transplant. V and J are TRBV7-2 and TRBJ2-7; D possibly corresponds to TRBD2 (5 bases). The CDR3 DNA follows: TGTGCCAGCTCCAGACCCCCGGGGTACGAGCAGTACTTC. Protein product: CASSRPPGYEQYF.